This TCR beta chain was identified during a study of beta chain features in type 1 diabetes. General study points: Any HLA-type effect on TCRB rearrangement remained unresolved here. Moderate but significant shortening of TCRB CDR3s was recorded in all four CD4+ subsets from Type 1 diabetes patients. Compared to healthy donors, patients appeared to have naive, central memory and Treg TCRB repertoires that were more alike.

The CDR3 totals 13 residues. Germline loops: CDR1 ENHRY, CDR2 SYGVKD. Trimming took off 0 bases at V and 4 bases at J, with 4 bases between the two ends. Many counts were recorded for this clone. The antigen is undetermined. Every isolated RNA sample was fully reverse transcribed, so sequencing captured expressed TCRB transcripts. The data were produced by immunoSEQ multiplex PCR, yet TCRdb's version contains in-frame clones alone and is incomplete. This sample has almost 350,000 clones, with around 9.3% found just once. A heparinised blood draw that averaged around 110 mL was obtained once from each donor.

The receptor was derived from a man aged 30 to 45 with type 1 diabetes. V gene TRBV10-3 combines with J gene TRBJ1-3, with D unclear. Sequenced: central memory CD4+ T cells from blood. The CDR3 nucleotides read TGTGCCATCAGTGAGTCGCAGGGAAACACCATATATTTT. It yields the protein CAISESQGNTIYF.